This is a list of T cell receptor beta chains from one sample in a study of beta chain features in type 1 diabetes. The protocol was immunoSEQ multiplex PCR, while the TCRdb copy is restricted to in-frame clones and leaves out a portion. The sample consists of 38,000 or so clones, roughly two thirds of them appearing once. The source material was Tregs from blood. These TCRs come from a woman aged 25-40 years in good health. Both conserved end residues are trimmed from each CDR3. Fields, in order: CDR3 length, J gene, V gene, CDR3 protein.

len: 13; j_gene: TRBJ2-3; v_gene: TRBV6-6; CDR3aa: ASSEQEEQTDTQY
len: 12; j_gene: TRBJ2-5; v_gene: TRBV19; CDR3aa: ASTQGSSGETQY
len: 13; j_gene: TRBJ2-1; v_gene: TRBV25-1; CDR3aa: ASRWTSGPYNEQF
len: 16; j_gene: TRBJ2-5; v_gene: TRBV4-2; CDR3aa: ASSQEVLAGRPQETQY
len: 16; j_gene: TRBJ1-5; v_gene: TRBV28; CDR3aa: ASSPTGGSSYSNQPQH
len: 13; j_gene: TRBJ1-2; v_gene: TRBV27; CDR3aa: ASSPHKDRAYGYT
len: 13; j_gene: TRBJ2-5; v_gene: TRBV7-9; CDR3aa: ASSFMLQSQETQY
len: 14; j_gene: TRBJ2-7; v_gene: TRBV7-2; CDR3aa: ASSLGTRGRTYEQY
len: 14; j_gene: TRBJ2-7; v_gene: TRBV12-2; CDR3aa: ASRFGSREGSYEQY
len: 14; j_gene: TRBJ2-7; v_gene: TRBV4-3; CDR3aa: ASSQDRRLAGGQRY
len: 11; j_gene: TRBJ2-1; v_gene: TRBV29-1; CDR3aa: SGGGRSYNEQF
len: 14; j_gene: TRBJ2-1; v_gene: TRBV7-2; CDR3aa: ASSLSGLAGGNEQF
len: 13; j_gene: TRBJ2-1; v_gene: TRBV29-1; CDR3aa: SANKREGQNNEQF
len: 14; j_gene: TRBJ2-7; v_gene: TRBV7-2; CDR3aa: ASSLAVWGASYEQY
len: 13; j_gene: TRBJ2-5; v_gene: TRBV28; CDR3aa: ASSPQTEYQETQY
len: 12; j_gene: TRBJ2-3; v_gene: TRBV29-1; CDR3aa: SVAPGQSTDTQY
len: 10; j_gene: TRBJ1-2; v_gene: TRBV7-2; CDR3aa: ASSLQGYGYT
len: 13; j_gene: TRBJ2-6; v_gene: TRBV7-9; CDR3aa: ASRKTGVGANVLT
len: 12; j_gene: TRBJ2-3; v_gene: TRBV28; CDR3aa: ASSLGQGADTQY
len: 13; j_gene: TRBJ2-5; v_gene: TRBV5-1; CDR3aa: ASSTRQGQQETQY
len: 11; j_gene: TRBJ1-2; v_gene: TRBV2; CDR3aa: ASRRQGSLGYT